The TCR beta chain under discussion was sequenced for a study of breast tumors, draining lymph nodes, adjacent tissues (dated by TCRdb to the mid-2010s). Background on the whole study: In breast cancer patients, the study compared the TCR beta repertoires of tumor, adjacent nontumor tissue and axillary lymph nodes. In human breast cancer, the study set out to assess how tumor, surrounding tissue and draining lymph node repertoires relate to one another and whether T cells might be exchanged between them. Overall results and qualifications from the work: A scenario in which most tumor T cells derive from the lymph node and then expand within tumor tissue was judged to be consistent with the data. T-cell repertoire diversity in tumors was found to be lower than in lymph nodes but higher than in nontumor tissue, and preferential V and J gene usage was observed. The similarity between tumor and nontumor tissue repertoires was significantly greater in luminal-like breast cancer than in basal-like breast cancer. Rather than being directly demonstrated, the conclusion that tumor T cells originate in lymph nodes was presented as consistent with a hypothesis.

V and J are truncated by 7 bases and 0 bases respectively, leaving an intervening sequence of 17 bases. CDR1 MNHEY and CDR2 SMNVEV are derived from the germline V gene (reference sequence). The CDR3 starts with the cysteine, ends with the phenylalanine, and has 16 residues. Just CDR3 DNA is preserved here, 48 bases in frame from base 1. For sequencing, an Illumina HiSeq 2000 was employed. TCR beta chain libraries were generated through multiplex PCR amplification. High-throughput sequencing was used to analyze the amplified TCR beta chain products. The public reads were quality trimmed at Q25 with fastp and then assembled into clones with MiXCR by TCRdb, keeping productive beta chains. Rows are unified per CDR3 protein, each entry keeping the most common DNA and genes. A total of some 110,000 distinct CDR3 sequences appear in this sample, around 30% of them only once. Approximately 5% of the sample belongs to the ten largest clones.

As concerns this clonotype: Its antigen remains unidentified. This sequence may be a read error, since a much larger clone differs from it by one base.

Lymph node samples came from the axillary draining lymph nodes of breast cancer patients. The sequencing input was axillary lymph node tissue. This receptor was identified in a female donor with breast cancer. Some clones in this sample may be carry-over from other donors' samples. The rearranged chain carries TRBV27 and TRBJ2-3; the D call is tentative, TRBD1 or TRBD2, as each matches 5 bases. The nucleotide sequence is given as TGTGCCAGCAAAAGGGTGGGACCCCCTAGCACAGATACGCAGTATTTT. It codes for CASKRVGPPSTDTQYF.